The rows below give T cell receptor beta chains drawn from one sample of a study of CD8+ T cells in alopecia areata. Repertoires were generated with immunoSEQ multiplex PCR, while TCRdb's copy carries only in-frame clones and drops some. The table records roughly 150,000 clones, approximately 50% of them present only once. The sequenced material came from CD4+ T cells sorted from blood. Receptors were obtained from a human donor with alopecia areata. Each CDR3 is given with its conserved first and last residue. The D gene is left open where the match is weak. Expanded clones are given a class, and other clones once, few, many or no size at all.

len: 17; abundance: -; v_gene: TRBV18; j_gene: TRBJ1-2; d_gene: TRBD1; CDR3aa: CASSPTTGGTIGYGYTF; CDR3nt: TGTGCCAGCTCACCGACGACAGGGGGCACGATTGGGTATGGCTACACCTTC
len: 15; abundance: -; v_gene: TRBV28; j_gene: TRBJ2-1; d_gene: TRBD2; CDR3aa: CASSFATSGRNEQFF; CDR3nt: TGTGCCAGCAGTTTCGCTACTAGCGGGAGAAATGAGCAGTTCTTC
len: 15; abundance: -; v_gene: TRBV30; j_gene: TRBJ1-5; d_gene: -; CDR3aa: CAWSVRQTLRQPQHF; CDR3nt: TGTGCCTGGAGTGTTAGACAGACACTACGTCAGCCCCAGCATTTT
len: 14; abundance: few; v_gene: TRBV19; j_gene: TRBJ2-1; d_gene: -; CDR3aa: CATSVRVSYNEQFF; CDR3nt: TGTGCCACATCCGTTCGCGTCTCCTACAATGAGCAGTTCTTC
len: 19; abundance: -; v_gene: TRBV30; j_gene: TRBJ2-1; d_gene: -; CDR3aa: CAWSVTSFPNQSSYNEQFF; CDR3nt: TGTGCCTGGAGTGTAACAAGCTTCCCAAATCAGAGCTCCTACAATGAGCAGTTCTTC
len: 14; abundance: -; v_gene: TRBV29-1; j_gene: TRBJ1-1; d_gene: TRBD1; CDR3aa: CSVEVDRVNTEAFF; CDR3nt: TGCAGCGTTGAAGTGGACAGGGTGAACACTGAAGCTTTCTTT
len: 16; abundance: -; v_gene: TRBV6-1; j_gene: TRBJ2-3; d_gene: TRBD2; CDR3aa: CASSVSSGADTDTQYF; CDR3nt: TGTGCCAGCAGTGTATCTAGCGGGGCTGACACAGATACGCAGTATTTT
len: 13; abundance: few; v_gene: TRBV18; j_gene: TRBJ1-1; d_gene: -; CDR3aa: CASSQGRNTEAFF; CDR3nt: TGTGCCAGCTCACAGGGACGAAACACTGAAGCTTTCTTT
len: 15; abundance: -; v_gene: TRBV5-1; j_gene: TRBJ2-7; d_gene: TRBD2; CDR3aa: CASSLDGGSRYEQYF; CDR3nt: TGCGCCAGCAGCTTGGATGGCGGGAGCCGCTACGAGCAGTACTTC
len: 12; abundance: -; v_gene: TRBV11-2; j_gene: TRBJ2-7; d_gene: -; CDR3aa: CASSSSGYEQYF; CDR3nt: TGTGCCAGCAGCTCGTCGGGCTACGAGCAGTACTTC
len: 16; abundance: -; v_gene: TRBV5-1; j_gene: TRBJ1-1; d_gene: -; CDR3aa: CATRARGSPVGTEAFF; CDR3nt: TGCGCCACCCGCGCCAGGGGCAGCCCGGTGGGCACTGAAGCTTTCTTT
len: 13; abundance: few; v_gene: TRBV19; j_gene: TRBJ2-2; d_gene: -; CDR3aa: CASSTEGAGELFF; CDR3nt: TGTGCCAGTAGTACTGAGGGTGCCGGGGAGCTGTTTTTT
len: 12; abundance: once; v_gene: TRBV27; j_gene: TRBJ1-5; d_gene: -; CDR3aa: CASSSGNQPQHF; CDR3nt: TGTGCCAGCAGTTCAGGGAATCAGCCCCAGCATTTT
len: 14; abundance: few; v_gene: TRBV29-1; j_gene: TRBJ1-2; d_gene: TRBD1; CDR3aa: CSVSQGASNYGYTF; CDR3nt: TGCAGCGTGTCTCAGGGGGCCTCTAACTATGGCTACACCTTC
len: 13; abundance: few; v_gene: TRBV2; j_gene: TRBJ2-7; d_gene: -; CDR3aa: CASSSIRLYEQYF; CDR3nt: TGTGCCAGCAGTAGTATCCGACTTTACGAGCAGTACTTC
len: 14; abundance: -; v_gene: TRBV5-1; j_gene: TRBJ2-7; d_gene: -; CDR3aa: CASSLEGFTYEQYF; CDR3nt: TGCGCCAGCAGCTTGGAAGGGTTCACCTACGAGCAGTACTTC
len: 20; abundance: few; v_gene: TRBV4-2; j_gene: TRBJ2-3; d_gene: TRBD2; CDR3aa: CASSLTSPSGRAGLADTQYF; CDR3nt: TGTGCCAGCAGCCTCACCTCCCCTAGCGGGAGGGCCGGGTTGGCAGATACGCAGTATTTT
len: 17; abundance: few; v_gene: TRBV28; j_gene: TRBJ2-4; d_gene: TRBD1; CDR3aa: CASSTYWDRGPKNIQYF; CDR3nt: TGTGCCAGCAGTACCTACTGGGACAGGGGTCCCAAAAACATTCAGTACTTC
len: 13; abundance: -; v_gene: TRBV30; j_gene: TRBJ1-2; d_gene: -; CDR3aa: CATDRDQNYGYTF; CDR3nt: TGTGCCACGGACAGAGATCAAAACTATGGCTACACCTTC
len: 17; abundance: -; v_gene: TRBV7-9; j_gene: TRBJ2-7; d_gene: TRBD2; CDR3aa: CASSLTMTGGVLREQYF; CDR3nt: TGTGCCAGCAGCTTAACCATGACGGGAGGGGTCCTACGGGAGCAGTACTTC
len: 15; abundance: -; v_gene: TRBV4-1; j_gene: TRBJ2-1; d_gene: -; CDR3aa: CASSQDPGRGGEQFF; CDR3nt: TGCGCCAGCAGCCAAGATCCGGGACGAGGGGGTGAGCAGTTCTTC
len: 13; abundance: few; v_gene: TRBV18; j_gene: TRBJ2-7; d_gene: -; CDR3aa: CASSPAGPVPQYF; CDR3nt: TGTGCCAGCTCACCAGCCGGTCCCGTCCCCCAGTACTTC
len: 15; abundance: few; v_gene: TRBV10-3; j_gene: TRBJ2-2; d_gene: TRBD2; CDR3aa: CAIGLAEKNTGELFF; CDR3nt: TGTGCCATTGGACTAGCAGAAAAGAACACCGGGGAGCTGTTTTTT
len: 15; abundance: -; v_gene: TRBV19; j_gene: TRBJ2-7; d_gene: TRBD1; CDR3aa: CASRAPGQGSYEQYF; CDR3nt: TGTGCCAGTAGAGCACCGGGACAGGGATCCTACGAGCAGTACTTC
len: 12; abundance: -; v_gene: TRBV10-3; j_gene: TRBJ2-1; d_gene: -; CDR3aa: CAISDPDNEQFF; CDR3nt: TGTGCCATCAGTGATCCTGACAATGAGCAGTTCTTC
len: 17; abundance: -; v_gene: TRBV5-4; j_gene: TRBJ2-7; d_gene: TRBD2; CDR3aa: CASSLGAGLAGAYEQYF; CDR3nt: TGTGCCAGCAGCTTGGGGGCCGGACTAGCGGGAGCCTACGAGCAGTACTTC
len: 14; abundance: few; v_gene: TRBV29-1; j_gene: TRBJ2-2; d_gene: -; CDR3aa: CSVEIGGDTGELFF; CDR3nt: TGCAGCGTTGAGATTGGGGGCGACACCGGGGAGCTGTTTTTT
len: 12; abundance: few; v_gene: TRBV29-1; j_gene: TRBJ2-7; d_gene: -; CDR3aa: CSAGTHSYEQYF; CDR3nt: TGCAGCGCCGGGACACACTCCTACGAGCAGTACTTC
len: 15; abundance: -; v_gene: TRBV29-1; j_gene: TRBJ2-6; d_gene: -; CDR3aa: CSVRTAPSGANVLTF; CDR3nt: TGCAGCGTTAGGACGGCGCCTTCCGGGGCCAACGTCCTGACTTTC
len: 12; abundance: few; v_gene: TRBV29-1; j_gene: TRBJ1-5; d_gene: -; CDR3aa: CSVGGNNQPQHF; CDR3nt: TGCAGCGTGGGTGGCAATAATCAGCCCCAGCATTTT
len: 16; abundance: few; v_gene: TRBV19; j_gene: TRBJ2-1; d_gene: TRBD1; CDR3aa: CASSKATGTGYDEQFF; CDR3nt: TGTGCCAGTAGTAAGGCAACCGGGACAGGGTACGATGAGCAGTTCTTC